This T cell receptor beta chain derives from a study of identical twins. Study-wide results and caveats: Sequences that were out-of-frame, alpha and twin-shared displayed an excess of low generation probability. Where beta out-of-frame sequences were concerned, excess twin sharing was weaker.

Germline values: CDR1 SGHNT, CDR2 YENEEA. Trimming removed 1 base from V and 6 bases from J, with 11 bases in between. CDR3 length equals 14 residues. This clonotype was found a few times. Its antigen is as yet unknown. Template switching added a universal primer site, and cDNA bore unique molecular identifiers. One entry per CDR3 protein, called by TCRdb with MiXCR from the 5' RACE reads. Found here are around 500,000 distinct CDR3 sequences, approximately 15% of them singletons; the top ten hold about 0.54%. The same sample was also used in a study of yellow fever vaccine responses in identical twins.

The receptor was derived from a woman under 30 in good health. The rearrangement links TRBV11-3 to TRBJ2-3; D unclear. The sequencing sample was made of CD4+ T cells sorted from blood. The CDR3 DNA follows: TGTGCCAGCAGCTTAGGACGGGCATCTGATACGCAGTATTTT. Its protein product is CASSLGRASDTQYF.